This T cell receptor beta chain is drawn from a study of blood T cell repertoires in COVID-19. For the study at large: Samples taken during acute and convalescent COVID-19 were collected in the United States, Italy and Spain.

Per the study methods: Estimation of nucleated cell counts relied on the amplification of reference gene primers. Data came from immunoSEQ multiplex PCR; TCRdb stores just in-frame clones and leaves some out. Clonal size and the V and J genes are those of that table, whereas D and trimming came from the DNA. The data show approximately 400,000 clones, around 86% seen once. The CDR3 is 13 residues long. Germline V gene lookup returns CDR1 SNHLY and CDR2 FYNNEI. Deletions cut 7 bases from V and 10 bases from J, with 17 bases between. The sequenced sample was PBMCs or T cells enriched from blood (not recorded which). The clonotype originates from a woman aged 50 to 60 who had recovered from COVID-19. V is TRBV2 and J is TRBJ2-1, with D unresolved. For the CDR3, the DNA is TGTGCCAGCAAACCGATGCCCGCTCGGGAGCAGTTCTTC. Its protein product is CASKPMPAREQFF.